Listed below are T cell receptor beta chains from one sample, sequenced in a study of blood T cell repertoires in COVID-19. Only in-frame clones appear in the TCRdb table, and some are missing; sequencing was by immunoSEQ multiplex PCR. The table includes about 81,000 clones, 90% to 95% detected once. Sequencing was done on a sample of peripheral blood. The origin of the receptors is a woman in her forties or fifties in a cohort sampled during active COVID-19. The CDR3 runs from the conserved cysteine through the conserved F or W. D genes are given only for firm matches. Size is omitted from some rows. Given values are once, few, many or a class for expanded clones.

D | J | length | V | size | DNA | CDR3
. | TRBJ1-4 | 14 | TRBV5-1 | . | TGCGCCAGCAGCTTGGGGGGGCTTGGCGAAAAACTGTTTTTT | CASSLGGLGEKLFF
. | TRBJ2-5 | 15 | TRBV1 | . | TGCACCAGCAGCCAAGGGACGGGGTCCCAAGAGACCCAGTACTTC | CTSSQGTGSQETQYF
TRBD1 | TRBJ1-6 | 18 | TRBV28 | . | TGTGCCAGCAGCCCCAGGACGGTTCGGGACAGGGGATATTCACCCCTCCACTTT | CASSPRTVRDRGYSPLHF
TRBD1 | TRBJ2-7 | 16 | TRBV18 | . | TGTGCCAGCTCACCACGGGGACAGGGAGGTGGCTACGAGCAGTACTTC | CASSPRGQGGGYEQYF
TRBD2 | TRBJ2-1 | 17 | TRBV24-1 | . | TGTGCCACCAGTGATTTCTCTAGCGGGAGGGCCTGGAATGAGCAGTTCTTC | CATSDFSSGRAWNEQFF
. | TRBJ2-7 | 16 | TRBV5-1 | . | TGCGCCAGCAGCCCCACCGGGTCCTTCGGGTCCTACGAGCAGTACTTC | CASSPTGSFGSYEQYF
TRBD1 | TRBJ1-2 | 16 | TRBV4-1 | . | TGCGCCAGCAGGCAAACCCCGTACGACAGGGTCCATGGCTACACCTTC | CASRQTPYDRVHGYTF
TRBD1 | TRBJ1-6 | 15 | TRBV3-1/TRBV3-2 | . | TGTGCCAGCAGCCTCCTAACGACAGGGAATTCACCCCTCCACTTT | CASSLLTTGNSPLHF
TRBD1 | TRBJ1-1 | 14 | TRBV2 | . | TGTGCCAGCAGAAACACACAGGGGGCCACTGAAGCTTTCTTT | CASRNTQGATEAFF
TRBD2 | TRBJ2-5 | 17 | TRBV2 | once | TGTGCCAGCAGCCCTGCGACTAGCGGTACGGGGTTAGAGACCCAGTACTTC | CASSPATSGTGLETQYF
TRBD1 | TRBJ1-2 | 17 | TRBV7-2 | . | TGTGCCAGCAGCTTACACCGGACAGGGGGCCAGGGCTATGGCTACACCTTC | CASSLHRTGGQGYGYTF
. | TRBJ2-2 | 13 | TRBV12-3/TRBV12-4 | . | TGTGCCTGTAACAGGGCAAGAGTCGGGGAGCTGTTTTTT | CACNRARVGELFF
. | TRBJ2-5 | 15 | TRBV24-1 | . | TGTGCCACCAGTGAAACTGTTGGTTTACAAGAGACCCAGTACTTC | CATSETVGLQETQYF
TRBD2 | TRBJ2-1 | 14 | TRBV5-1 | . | TGCGCCAGCAGCTGGACTAGCGGGAGTAATGAGCAGTTCTTC | CASSWTSGSNEQFF
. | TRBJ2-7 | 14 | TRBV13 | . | TGTGCCAGCACCATTAGCTGGCGAACCTACGAGCAGTACTTC | CASTISWRTYEQYF
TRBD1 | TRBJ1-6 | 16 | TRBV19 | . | TGTGCCAGTAGTACCCGACAGGGGTCGGCGAATTCACCCCTCCACTTT | CASSTRQGSANSPLHF
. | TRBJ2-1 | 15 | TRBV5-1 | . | TGCGCCAGCAGCTTGGAGGGGGAGTCCTACAATGAGCAGTTCTTC | CASSLEGESYNEQFF
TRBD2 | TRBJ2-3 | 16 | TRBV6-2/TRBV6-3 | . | TGTGCCAGCAGTTCAAGCGGGGGGGCCGGGACTGGTACGCAGTATTTT | CASSSSGGAGTGTQYF
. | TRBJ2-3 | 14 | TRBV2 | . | TGTGCCAGCATTCGAGGACTCAGCACAGATACGCAGTATTTT | CASIRGLSTDTQYF
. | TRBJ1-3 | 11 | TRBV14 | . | TGTGCCAGCATCGGGGGAAACACCATATATTTT | CASIGGNTIYF
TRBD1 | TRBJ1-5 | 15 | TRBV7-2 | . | TGTGCCAGCAGCCGCCACAGGGGGCCGGAACAGCCCCAGCATTTT | CASSRHRGPEQPQHF
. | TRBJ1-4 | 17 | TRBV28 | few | TGTGCCAGCAGTTCCCCGTCGGAGGCAGGGAGGGGTGAAAAACTGTTTTTT | CASSSPSEAGRGEKLFF
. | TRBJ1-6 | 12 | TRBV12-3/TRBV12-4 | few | TGTGCCAGCAGGCGGGATAATTCACCCCTCCACTTT | CASRRDNSPLHF
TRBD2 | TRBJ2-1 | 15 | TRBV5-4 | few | TGTGCCAGCAGCTTGGAACTAGCGGATTACAATGAGCAGTTCTTC | CASSLELADYNEQFF
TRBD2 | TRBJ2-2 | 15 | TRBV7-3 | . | TGTGCCAGCAGCTTCGCGGGGGGGGCCGCCGGGGAGCTGTTTTTT | CASSFAGGAAGELFF
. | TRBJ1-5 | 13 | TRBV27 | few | TGTGCCAGCAGTTTATCAGAGGAACAGCCCCAGCATTTT | CASSLSEEQPQHF
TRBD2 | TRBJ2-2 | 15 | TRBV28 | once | TGTGCCAGCATTGTGGGAGGGCCTCACACCGGGGAGCTGTTTTTT | CASIVGGPHTGELFF
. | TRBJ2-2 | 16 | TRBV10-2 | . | TGCGCCAGCAGTGGTTGGTCGGGGTCGAACACCGGGGAGCTGTTTTTT | CASSGWSGSNTGELFF
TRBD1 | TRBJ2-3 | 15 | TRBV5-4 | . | TGTGCCAGCAGCCCCGACAGGGGGGGTACAGATACGCAGTATTTT | CASSPDRGGTDTQYF
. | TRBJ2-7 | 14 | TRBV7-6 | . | TGTGCCAGCAGCTTAATAGCGTTGAGCTACGAGCAGTACTTC | CASSLIALSYEQYF
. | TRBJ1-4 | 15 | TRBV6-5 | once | TGTGCCAGCAGTTACTCTTGGCAGGGGTTTGAAAAACTGTTTTTT | CASSYSWQGFEKLFF
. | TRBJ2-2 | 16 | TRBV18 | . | TGTGCCAGCTCACCACCGGTTCAGGGCGACACCGGGGAGCTGTTTTTT | CASSPPVQGDTGELFF
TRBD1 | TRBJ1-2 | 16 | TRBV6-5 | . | TGTGCCAGCAGTTATTCAAGAACAGGGGGAGGCTATGGCTACACCTTC | CASSYSRTGGGYGYTF
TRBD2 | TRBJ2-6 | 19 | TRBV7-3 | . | TGTGCCAGCAGCTTACCTGGACTAGCGAGCCGCTCTGGGGCCAACGTCCTGACTTTC | CASSLPGLASRSGANVLTF
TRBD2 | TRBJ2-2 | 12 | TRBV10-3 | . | TGTGCCACCGCGGGAGGCGCGGGAGAGCTGTTTTTT | CATAGGAGELFF
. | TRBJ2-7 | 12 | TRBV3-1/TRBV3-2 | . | TGTGCCAGCAGCTCTAAGGGGTACGAGCAGTACTTC | CASSSKGYEQYF
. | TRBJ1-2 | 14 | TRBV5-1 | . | TGCGCCAGCAGCGTGTCGACAGGTTTTGGTGGCTACACCTTC | CASSVSTGFGGYTF
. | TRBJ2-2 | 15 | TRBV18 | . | TGTGCCAGCTCGGCGGGACTGGGCCCCACCGGGGAGCTGTTTTTT | CASSAGLGPTGELFF
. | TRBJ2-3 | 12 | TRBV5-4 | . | TGTGCCAGCAGCTCTGGCACAGATACGCAGTATTTT | CASSSGTDTQYF
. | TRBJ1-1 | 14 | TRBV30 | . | TGTGCCTGGTTCCCAGAGGGGGGGCTGACTGAAGCTTTCTTT | CAWFPEGGLTEAFF
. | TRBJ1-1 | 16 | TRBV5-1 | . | TGCGCCAGCAGCTTTAGGGACATCGGCATGAACACTGAAGCTTTCTTT | CASSFRDIGMNTEAFF
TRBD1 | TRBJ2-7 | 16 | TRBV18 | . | TGTGCCAGCTCACGCTCCCCCGGACAGGTTCCCCACGAGCAGTACTTC | CASSRSPGQVPHEQYF
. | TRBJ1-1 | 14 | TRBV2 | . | TGTGCCAGCAACCAGAGAACCGGAGACACTGAAGCTTTCTTT | CASNQRTGDTEAFF
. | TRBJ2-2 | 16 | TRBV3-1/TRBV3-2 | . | TGTGCCAGCAGCCATGCTGGGGGGAGGTATACCGGGGAGCTGTTTTTT | CASSHAGGRYTGELFF
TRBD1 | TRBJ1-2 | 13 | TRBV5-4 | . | TGTGCCAGCAGCAGCCGGGACAGCTATGGCTACACCTTC | CASSSRDSYGYTF
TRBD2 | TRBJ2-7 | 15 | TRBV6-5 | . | TGTGCCAGCAGTTACGGGACTAGTAGTTCCTACGAGCAGTACTTC | CASSYGTSSSYEQYF
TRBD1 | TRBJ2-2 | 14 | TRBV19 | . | TGTGCCAGTACCACGACAGGGGGCACCGGGGAGCTGTTTTTT | CASTTTGGTGELFF
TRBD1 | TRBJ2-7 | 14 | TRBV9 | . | TGTGCCAGCAGCGTCTCAGGGGGCTCGTACGAGCAGTACTTC | CASSVSGGSYEQYF